Sequencing of this T cell receptor (beta chain) was carried out in a study of shared clonotypes between healthy human individuals. Approximately 210 ng DNA, approximately 30,000 T cell genomes, went into each sorted-subset replicate PCR. The method was immunoSEQ multiplex PCR; TCRdb's version includes in-frame clones alone and lacks a portion of them. Of about 2.4 million clones in the sample, around 90% were seen once. Between the trimmed V and J ends, which lost 4 bases and 5 bases, there was a span of 8 bases. In germline, CDR1 is SGHTA, CDR2 FQGNSA. The CDR3 has 12 residues. Overall study findings and caveats: Roughly 5% of naive CD4 clonotypes were shared across several donors. The donor pool, a small one, limited the genetic and exposure-history diversity represented. It was expected that sequencing depth would affect clonotype sharing among donors.

Regarding this clone: Its target is unknown. This sample also contains other DNA sequences that code for the same CDR3.

The sequence was obtained from a man aged 18-30 years in good health. What was sequenced was naive CD4+ T cells sorted from blood. Subset described: CD45RA+ positively selected. This chain joins TRBV7-2 and TRBJ2-5, with D maybe TRBD2 (5 bases). The CDR3 is CASSYGGETQYF. Written as DNA, the CDR3 is TGTGCCAGCAGCTACGGCGGGGAGACCCAGTACTTC. Variable domain in full (rest from reference TRBV7-2 and TRBJ2-5): GAGVSQSPSNKVTEKGKDVELRCDPISGHTALYWYRQSLGQGLEFLIYFQGNSAPDKSGLPSDRFSAERTGGSVSTLTIQRTQQEDSAVYLCASSYGGETQYFGPGTRLLVL.